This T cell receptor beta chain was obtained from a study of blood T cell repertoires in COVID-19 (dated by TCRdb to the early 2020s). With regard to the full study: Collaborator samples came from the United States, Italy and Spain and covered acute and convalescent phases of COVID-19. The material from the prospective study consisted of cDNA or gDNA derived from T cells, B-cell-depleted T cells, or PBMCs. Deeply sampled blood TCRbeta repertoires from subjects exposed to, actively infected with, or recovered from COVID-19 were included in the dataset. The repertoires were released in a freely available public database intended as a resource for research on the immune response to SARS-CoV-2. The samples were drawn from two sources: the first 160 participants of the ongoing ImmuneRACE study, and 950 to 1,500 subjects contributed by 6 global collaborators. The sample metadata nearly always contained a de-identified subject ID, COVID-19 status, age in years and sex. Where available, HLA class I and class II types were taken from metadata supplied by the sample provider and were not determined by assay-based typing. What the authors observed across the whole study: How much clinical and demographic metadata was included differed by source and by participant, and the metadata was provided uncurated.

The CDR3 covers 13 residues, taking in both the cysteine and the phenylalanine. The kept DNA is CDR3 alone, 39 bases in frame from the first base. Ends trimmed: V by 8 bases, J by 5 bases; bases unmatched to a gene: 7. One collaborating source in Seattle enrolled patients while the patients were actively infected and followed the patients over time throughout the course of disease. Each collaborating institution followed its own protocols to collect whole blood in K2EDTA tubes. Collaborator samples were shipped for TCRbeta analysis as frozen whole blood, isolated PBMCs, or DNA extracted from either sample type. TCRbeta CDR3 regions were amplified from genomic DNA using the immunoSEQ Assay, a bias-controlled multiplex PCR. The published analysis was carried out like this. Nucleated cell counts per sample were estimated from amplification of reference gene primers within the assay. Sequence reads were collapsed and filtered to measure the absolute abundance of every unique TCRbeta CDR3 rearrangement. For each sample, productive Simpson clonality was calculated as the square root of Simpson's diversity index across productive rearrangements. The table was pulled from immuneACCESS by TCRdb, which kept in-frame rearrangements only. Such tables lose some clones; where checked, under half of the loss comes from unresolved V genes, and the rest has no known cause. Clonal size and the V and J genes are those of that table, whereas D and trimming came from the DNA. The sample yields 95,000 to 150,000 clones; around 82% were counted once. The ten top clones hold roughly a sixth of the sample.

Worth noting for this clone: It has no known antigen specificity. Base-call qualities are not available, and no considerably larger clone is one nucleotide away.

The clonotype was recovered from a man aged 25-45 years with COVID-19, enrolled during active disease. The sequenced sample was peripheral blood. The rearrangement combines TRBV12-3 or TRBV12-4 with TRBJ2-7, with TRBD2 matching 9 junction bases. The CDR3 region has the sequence CASFVSGSDEQYF. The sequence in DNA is TGTGCCAGCTTCGTTAGCGGGAGCGACGAGCAGTACTTC.